Described below is a single T cell receptor (beta chain) sequence and its context. Its target is not known. There are 14 residues in the CDR3. The germline V gene encodes CDR1 SGHAT and CDR2 FQDESV (reference sequence). Trimming left V 4 bases short and J 0 bases short, with 9 bases between. The record originates from a study of T cells in localized non-small cell lung cancer. Study results and limitations: Appearance in adjacent lung was seen for a median approximately 60 of the top 100 tumor clones.

The table came from immunoSEQ multiplex PCR; TCRdb's copy has only in-frame clones and leaves some out. The table shows about 5,500 clones, with around 84% occurring only once. V gene TRBV11-1 combines with J gene TRBJ1-1; D uncertain. This TCR was sampled from a female donor over 55 with stage II lung adenocarcinoma. The sample was peripheral blood mononuclear cells, taken before any cancer treatment. The CDR3: CASSSDIMNTEAFF. CDR3 coding DNA: TGTGCCAGCAGCTCCGATATAATGAACACTGAAGCTTTCTTT.